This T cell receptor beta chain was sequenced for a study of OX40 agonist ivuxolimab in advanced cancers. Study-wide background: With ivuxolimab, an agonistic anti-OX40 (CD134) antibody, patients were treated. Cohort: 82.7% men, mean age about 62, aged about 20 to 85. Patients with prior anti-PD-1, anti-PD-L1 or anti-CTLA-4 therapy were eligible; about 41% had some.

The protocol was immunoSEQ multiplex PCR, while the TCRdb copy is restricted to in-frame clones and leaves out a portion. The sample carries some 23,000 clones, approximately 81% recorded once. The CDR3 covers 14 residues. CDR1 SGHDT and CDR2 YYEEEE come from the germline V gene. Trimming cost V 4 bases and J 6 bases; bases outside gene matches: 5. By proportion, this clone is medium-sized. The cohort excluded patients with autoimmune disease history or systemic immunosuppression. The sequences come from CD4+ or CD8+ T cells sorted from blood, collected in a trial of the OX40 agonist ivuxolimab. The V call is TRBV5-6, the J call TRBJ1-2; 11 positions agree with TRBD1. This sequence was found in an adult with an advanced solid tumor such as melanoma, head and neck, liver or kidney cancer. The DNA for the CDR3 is TGTGCCAGCAGCCCCGGGACAGGGGGGAATGGCTACACCTTC. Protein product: CASSPGTGGNGYTF. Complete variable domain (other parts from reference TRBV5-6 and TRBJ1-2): DAGVTQSPTHLIKTRGQQVTLRCSPKSGHDTVSWYQQALGQGPQFIFQYYEEEERQRGNFPDRFSGHQFPNYSSELNVNALLLGDSALYLCASSPGTGGNGYTFGSGTRLTVV.